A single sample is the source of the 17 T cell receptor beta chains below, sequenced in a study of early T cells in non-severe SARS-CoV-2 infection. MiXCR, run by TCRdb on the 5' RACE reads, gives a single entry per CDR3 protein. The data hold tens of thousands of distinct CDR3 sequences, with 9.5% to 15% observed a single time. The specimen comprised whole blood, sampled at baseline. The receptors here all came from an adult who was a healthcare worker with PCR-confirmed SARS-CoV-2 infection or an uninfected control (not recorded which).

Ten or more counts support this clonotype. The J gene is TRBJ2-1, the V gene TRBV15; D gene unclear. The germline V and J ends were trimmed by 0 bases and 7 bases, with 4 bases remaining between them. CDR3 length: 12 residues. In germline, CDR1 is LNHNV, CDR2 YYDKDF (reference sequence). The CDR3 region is CATSREGNEQFF. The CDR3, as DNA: TGTGCCACCAGCAGAGAGGGAAATGAGCAGTTCTTC.

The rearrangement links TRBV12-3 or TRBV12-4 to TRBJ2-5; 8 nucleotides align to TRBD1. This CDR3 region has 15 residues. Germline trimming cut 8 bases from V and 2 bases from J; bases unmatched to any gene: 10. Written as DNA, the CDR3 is TGTGCCAGCTCTCGATCCGGGACAGGACAAGAGACCCAGTACTTC. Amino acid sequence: CASSRSGTGQETQYF.

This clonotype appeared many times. CDR3 region: CASSLGLVYNEQFF. For the CDR3, the DNA is TGCGCCAGCAGCTTGGGACTAGTTTACAATGAGCAGTTCTTC. V and J are TRBV5-1 and TRBJ2-1; maybe TRBD2 (6 bases). Germline V gene sequence: CDR1 SGHRS, CDR2 YFSETQ. This CDR3 comprises 14 residues. V was cut by 0 bases and J by 4 bases, with 8 bases left in between.

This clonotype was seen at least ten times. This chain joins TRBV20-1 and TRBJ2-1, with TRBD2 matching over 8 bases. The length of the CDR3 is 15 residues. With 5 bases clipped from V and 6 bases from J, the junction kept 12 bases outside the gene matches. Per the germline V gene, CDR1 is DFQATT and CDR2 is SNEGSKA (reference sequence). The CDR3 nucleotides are TGCAGTGCTGCCTTCACCGGGACTAGGGGCAATGAGCAGTTCTTC. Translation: CSAAFTGTRGNEQFF.

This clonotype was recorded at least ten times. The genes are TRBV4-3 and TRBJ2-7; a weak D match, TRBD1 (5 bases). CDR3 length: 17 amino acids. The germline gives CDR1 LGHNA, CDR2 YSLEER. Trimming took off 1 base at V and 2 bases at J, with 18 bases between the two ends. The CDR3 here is CASSQAYPGPAPYEQYF. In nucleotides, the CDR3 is TGCGCCAGCAGCCAAGCCTACCCAGGGCCGGCGCCCTACGAGCAGTACTTC.

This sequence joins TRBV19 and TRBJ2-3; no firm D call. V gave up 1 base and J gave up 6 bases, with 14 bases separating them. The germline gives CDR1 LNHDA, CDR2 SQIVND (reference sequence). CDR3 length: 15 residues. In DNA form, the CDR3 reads TGTGCCAGTAGTATAGGTGGCATCCGGCGGGATACGCAGTATTTT. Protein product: CASSIGGIRRDTQYF.

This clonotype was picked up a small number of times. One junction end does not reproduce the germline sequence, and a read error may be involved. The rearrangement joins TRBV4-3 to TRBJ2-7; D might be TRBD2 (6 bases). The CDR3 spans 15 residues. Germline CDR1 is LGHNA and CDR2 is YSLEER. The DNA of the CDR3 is TGCGCCAGCCGCCAGCGCTTGGGGGGTACCTACGAGCAGTACTTC. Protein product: CASRQRLGGTYEQYF.

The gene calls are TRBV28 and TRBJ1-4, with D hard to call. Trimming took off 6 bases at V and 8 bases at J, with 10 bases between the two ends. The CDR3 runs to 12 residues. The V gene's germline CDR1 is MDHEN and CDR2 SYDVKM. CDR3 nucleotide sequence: TGTGCCAGCAGACACCCCGCCGAAAAACTGTTTTTT. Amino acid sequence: CASRHPAEKLFF.

The CDR3 region has the DNA TGTGCCAGCAGCTTAGGGATGGCGGGGCAGAAGCAGTTCTTC. Amino acids: CASSLGMAGQKQFF. The chain couples TRBV7-6 to TRBJ2-1, with D possibly being TRBD2 (6 bases). The length of the CDR3 is 14 residues. The germline V gene encodes CDR1 SGHVS and CDR2 FNYEAQ. Trimming pared 1 base from V and 11 bases from J, leaving 15 bases between.

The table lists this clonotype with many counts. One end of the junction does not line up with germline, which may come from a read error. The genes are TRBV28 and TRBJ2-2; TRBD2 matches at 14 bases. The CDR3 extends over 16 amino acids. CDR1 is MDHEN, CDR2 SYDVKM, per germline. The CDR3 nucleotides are TGTGCCAGCAGTCTATGGACTAGCGGGGGGACCGGGGAGCTGTTTTTT. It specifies CASSLWTSGGTGELFF. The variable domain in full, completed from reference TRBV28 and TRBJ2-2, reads DVKVTQSSRYLVKRTGEKVFLECVQDMDHENMFWYRQDPGLGLRLIYFSYDVKMKEKGDIPEGYSVSREKKERFSLILESASTNQTSMYLCASSLWTSGGTGELFFGEGSRLTVL.

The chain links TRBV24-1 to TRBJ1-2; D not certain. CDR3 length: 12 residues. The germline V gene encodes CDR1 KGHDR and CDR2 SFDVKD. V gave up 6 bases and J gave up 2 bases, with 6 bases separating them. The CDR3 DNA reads TGTGCCACCAGTTATGCCAACTATGGCTACACCTTC. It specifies CATSYANYGYTF.

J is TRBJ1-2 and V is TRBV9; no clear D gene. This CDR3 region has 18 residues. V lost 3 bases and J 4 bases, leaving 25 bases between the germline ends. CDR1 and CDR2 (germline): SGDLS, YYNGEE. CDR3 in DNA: TGTGCCAGCAGCGGCGCGACCCGATTGGGATCGAGCCCCTATGGCTACACCTTC. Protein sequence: CASSGATRLGSSPYGYTF.

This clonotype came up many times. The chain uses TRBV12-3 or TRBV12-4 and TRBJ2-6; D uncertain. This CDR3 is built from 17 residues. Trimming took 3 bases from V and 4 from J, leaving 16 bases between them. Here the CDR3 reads CASSFPPRPLGANVLTF. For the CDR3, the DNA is TGTGCCAGCAGTTTCCCCCCTAGGCCCCTCGGGGCCAACGTCCTGACTTTC.

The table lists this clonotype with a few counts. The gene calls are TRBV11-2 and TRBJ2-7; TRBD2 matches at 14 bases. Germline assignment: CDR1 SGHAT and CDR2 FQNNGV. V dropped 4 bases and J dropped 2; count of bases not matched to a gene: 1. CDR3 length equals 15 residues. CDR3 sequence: CASSSGLAGAYEQYF. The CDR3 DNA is TGTGCCAGCAGCTCGGGACTAGCGGGGGCCTACGAGCAGTACTTC.

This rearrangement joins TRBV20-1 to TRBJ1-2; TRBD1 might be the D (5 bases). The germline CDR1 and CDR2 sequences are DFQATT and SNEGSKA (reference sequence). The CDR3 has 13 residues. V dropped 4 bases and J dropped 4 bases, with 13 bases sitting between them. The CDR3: CSAIRDRGYGYTF. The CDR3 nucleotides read TGCAGTGCTATTAGGGACCGAGGCTATGGCTACACCTTC.

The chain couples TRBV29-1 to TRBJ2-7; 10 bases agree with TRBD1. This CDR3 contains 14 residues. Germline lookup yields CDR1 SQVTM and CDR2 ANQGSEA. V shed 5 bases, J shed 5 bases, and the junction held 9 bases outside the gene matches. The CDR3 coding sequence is TGCAGCGTTAGAAAAAGGGACAGGGGCCACGAGCAGTACTTC. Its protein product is CSVRKRDRGHEQYF.

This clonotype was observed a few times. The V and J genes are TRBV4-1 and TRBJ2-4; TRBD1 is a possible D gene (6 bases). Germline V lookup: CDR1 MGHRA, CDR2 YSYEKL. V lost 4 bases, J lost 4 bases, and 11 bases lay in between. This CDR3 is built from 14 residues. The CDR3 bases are TGCGCCAGCAGCCCCCTCGGACAGAAAAACATTCAGTACTTC. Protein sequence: CASSPLGQKNIQYF.